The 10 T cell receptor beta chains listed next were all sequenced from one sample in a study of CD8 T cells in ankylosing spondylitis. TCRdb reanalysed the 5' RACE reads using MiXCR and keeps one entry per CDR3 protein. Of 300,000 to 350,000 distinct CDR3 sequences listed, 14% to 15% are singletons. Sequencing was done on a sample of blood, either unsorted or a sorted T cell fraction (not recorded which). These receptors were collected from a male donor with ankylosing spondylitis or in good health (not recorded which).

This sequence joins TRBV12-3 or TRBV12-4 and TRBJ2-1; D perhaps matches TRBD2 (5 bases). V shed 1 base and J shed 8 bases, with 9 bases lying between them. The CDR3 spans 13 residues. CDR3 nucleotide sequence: TGTGCCAGCAGTTTAGGGTGGCGGGATGAGCAGTTCTTC. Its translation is CASSLGWRDEQFF.

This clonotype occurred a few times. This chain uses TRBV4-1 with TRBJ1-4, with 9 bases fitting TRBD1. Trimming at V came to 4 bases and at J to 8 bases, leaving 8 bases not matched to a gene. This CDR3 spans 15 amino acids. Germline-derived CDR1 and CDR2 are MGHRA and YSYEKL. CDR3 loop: CASSLTGTGQEKLFF. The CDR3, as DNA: TGCGCCAGCAGCCTTACCGGGACAGGGCAAGAAAAACTGTTTTTT.

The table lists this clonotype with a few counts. The CDR3 here is CASSSGLVLTTSYNEQFF. The DNA of the CDR3 is TGTGCCAGCAGCTCCGGACTAGTCTTAACTACCTCCTACAATGAGCAGTTCTTC. The genes are TRBV11-2 and TRBJ2-1, with 7 bases that match TRBD2. Germline loops: CDR1 SGHAT, CDR2 FQNNGV. V lost 4 bases, J lost 0 bases, and 12 bases stayed unmatched. The CDR3 has 18 amino acids.

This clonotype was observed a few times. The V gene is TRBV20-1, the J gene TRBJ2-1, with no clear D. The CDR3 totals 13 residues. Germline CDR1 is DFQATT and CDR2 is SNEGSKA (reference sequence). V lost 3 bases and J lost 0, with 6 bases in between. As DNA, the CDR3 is TGCAGTGCTAGCGCAAGCTCCTACAATGAGCAGTTCTTC. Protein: CSASASSYNEQFF.

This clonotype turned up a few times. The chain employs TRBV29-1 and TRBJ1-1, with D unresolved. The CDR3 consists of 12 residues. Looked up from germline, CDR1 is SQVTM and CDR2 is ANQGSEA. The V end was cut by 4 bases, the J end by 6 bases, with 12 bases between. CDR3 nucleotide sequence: TGCAGCGTTGGGCAGGCTAGCGCTGAAGCTTTCTTT. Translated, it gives CSVGQASAEAFF.

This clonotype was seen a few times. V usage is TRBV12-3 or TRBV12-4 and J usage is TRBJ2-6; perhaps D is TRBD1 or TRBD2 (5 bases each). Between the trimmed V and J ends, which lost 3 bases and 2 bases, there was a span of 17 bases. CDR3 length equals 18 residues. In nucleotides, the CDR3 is TGTGCCAGCAGTTTGGGGGTGAGGGTGGTTACTGGGGCCAACGTCCTGACTTTC. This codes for CASSLGVRVVTGANVLTF.

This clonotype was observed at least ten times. This CDR3 reads CASSPGPPAEAFF. CDR3 nucleotide sequence: TGTGCCAGCAGCCCCGGACCACCGGCTGAAGCTTTCTTT. The chain recombines TRBV12-3 or TRBV12-4 with TRBJ1-1, with D unclear. Trimming took off 6 bases at V and 6 bases at J, with 14 bases between the two ends. There are 13 residues in the CDR3.

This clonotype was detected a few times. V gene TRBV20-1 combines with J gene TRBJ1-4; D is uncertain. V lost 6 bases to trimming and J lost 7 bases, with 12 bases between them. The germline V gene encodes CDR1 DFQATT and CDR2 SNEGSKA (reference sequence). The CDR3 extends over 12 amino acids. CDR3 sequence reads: CSAVRASEKLFF. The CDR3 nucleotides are TGCAGTGCCGTCCGGGCCTCTGAAAAACTGTTTTTT.

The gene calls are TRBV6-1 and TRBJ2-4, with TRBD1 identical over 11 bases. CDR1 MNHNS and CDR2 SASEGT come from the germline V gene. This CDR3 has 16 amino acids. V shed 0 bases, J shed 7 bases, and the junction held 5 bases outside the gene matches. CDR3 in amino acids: CASSEARGDRGNIQYF. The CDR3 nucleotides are TGTGCCAGCAGTGAAGCGCGGGGGGACAGGGGGAACATTCAGTACTTC.

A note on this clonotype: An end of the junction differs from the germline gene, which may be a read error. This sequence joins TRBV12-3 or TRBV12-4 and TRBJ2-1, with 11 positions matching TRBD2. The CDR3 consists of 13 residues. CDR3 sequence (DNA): TGTGCCAGCAGCTTAGCGGGGGGGCCGAAGCAGTTCTTC. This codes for CASSLAGGPKQFF.